This entry is about one T cell receptor (beta chain). Original handling: Amplification of reference gene primers provided the estimated nucleated cell counts. Profiling relied on immunoSEQ multiplex PCR, and the TCRdb table lists in-frame clones only, not all of them. V, J and clone size are those of that table, while D and trimming were read from the DNA. Of around 86,000 clones in the sample, roughly 84% were seen once. This specimen comes from a study of blood T cell repertoires in COVID-19. The overall study: Italy, Spain and the United States were the sources of the convalescent and acute COVID-19 samples. PBMCs, B-cell-depleted T cells, or T cells provided the cDNA or gDNA that made up the material.

Sequencing used peripheral blood. The TCR comes from a human donor in a cohort sampled during active COVID-19.

The CDR3 here is CASSSIVNYGYTF. Here the CDR3 DNA reads TGTGCCAGCAGCTCGATAGTTAACTATGGCTACACCTTC. The chain has TRBV7-8 and TRBJ1-2, with D unresolved. The CDR3 covers 13 residues. In germline, CDR1 is SGHVS, CDR2 FQNEAQ. V lost 4 bases and J lost 1, with 7 bases in between.